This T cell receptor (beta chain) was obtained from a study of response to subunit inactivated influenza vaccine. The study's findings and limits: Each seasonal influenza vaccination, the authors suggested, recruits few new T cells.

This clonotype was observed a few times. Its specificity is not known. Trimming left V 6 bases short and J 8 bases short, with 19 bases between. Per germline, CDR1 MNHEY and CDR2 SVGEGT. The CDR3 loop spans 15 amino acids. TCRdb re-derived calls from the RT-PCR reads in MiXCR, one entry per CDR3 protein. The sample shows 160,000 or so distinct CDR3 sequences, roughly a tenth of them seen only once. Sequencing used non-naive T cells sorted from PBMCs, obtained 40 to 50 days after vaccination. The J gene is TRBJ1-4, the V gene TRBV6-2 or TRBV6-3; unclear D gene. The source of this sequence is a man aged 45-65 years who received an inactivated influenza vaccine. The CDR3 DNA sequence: TGTGCCAGCAGCGACTCGGGGTCCTTAGGAGAAAAACTGTTTTTT. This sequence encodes CASSDSGSLGEKLFF.